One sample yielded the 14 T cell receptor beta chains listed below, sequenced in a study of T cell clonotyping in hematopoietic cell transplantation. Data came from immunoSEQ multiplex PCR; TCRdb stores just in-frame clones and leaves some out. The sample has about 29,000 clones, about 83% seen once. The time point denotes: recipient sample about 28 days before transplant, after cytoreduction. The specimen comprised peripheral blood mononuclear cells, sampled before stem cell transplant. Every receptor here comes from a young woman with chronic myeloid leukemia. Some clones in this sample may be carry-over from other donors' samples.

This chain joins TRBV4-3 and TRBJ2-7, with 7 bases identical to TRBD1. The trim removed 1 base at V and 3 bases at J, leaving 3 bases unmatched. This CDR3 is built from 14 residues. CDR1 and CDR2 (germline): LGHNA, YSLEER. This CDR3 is CASSQGTGDYEQYF. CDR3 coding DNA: TGCGCCAGCAGCCAAGGGACAGGAGACTACGAGCAGTACTTC.

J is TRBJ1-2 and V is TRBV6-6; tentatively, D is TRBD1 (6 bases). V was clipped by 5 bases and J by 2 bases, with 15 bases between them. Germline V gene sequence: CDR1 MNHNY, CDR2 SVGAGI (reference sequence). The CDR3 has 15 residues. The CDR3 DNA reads TGTGCCAGCAGTGCGAACAGGGAATTGAACTATGGCTACACCTTC. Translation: CASSANRELNYGYTF.

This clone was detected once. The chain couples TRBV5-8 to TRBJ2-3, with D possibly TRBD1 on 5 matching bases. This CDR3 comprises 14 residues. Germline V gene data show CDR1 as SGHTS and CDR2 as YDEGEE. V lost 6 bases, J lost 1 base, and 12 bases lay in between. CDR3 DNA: TGTGCCAGCACCCAGGGTCTCGGCACAGATACGCAGTATTTT. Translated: CASTQGLGTDTQYF.

CDR3 loop: CAWSLPWGEAFF. CDR3 sequence (DNA): TGTGCCTGGAGTCTCCCATGGGGTGAAGCTTTCTTT. V gene TRBV30 combines with J gene TRBJ1-1; D remains ambiguous. The germline CDR1 and CDR2 sequences are GTSNPN and SVGIG (reference sequence). The ends were cut back, 2 bases at V and 7 bases at J, with 11 bases in the middle. CDR3 length equals 12 residues.

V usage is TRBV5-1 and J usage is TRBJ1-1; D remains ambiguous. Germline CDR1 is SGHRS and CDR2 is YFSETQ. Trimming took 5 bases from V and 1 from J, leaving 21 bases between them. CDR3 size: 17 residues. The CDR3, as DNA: TGCGCCAGCAGTACGGCGTCAGGCAACCGCGCGAACACTGAAGCTTTCTTT. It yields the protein CASSTASGNRANTEAFF. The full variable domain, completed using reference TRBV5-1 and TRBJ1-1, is KAGVTQTPRYLIKTRGQQVTLSCSPISGHRSVSWYQQTPGQGLQFLFEYFSETQRNKGNFPGRFSGRQFSNSRSEMNVSTLELGDSALYLCASSTASGNRANTEAFFGQGTRLTVV.

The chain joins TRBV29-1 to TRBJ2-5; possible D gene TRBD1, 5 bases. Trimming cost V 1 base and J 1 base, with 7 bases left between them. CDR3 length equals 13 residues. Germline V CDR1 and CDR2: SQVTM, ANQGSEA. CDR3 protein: CSVEGQFQETQYF. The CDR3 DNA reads TGCAGCGTTGAAGGACAGTTCCAAGAGACCCAGTACTTC.

CDR3 sequence reads: CASSINPQGSAFF. DNA of the CDR3: TGTGCCAGTAGTATCAACCCCCAGGGCTCAGCTTTCTTT. The chain is built from TRBV19 and TRBJ1-1; weak D call: TRBD1 (5 bases). This CDR3 is 13 amino acids long. Trimming took off 3 bases at V and 10 bases at J, with 15 bases between the two ends. Germline CDR1 reads LNHDA; CDR2 reads SQIVND (reference sequence).

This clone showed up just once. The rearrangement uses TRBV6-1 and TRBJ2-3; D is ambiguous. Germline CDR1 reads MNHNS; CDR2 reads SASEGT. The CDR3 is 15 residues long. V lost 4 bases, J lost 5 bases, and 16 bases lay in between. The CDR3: CASSGAASKVDTQYF. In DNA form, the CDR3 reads TGTGCCAGCAGTGGGGCGGCCTCAAAGGTAGATACGCAGTATTTT.

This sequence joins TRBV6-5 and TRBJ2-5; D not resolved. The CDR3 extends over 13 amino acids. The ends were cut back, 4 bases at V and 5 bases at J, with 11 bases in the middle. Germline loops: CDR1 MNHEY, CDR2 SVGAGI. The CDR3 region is CASSFWAGETQYF. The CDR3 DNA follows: TGTGCCAGCAGTTTTTGGGCCGGGGAGACCCAGTACTTC.

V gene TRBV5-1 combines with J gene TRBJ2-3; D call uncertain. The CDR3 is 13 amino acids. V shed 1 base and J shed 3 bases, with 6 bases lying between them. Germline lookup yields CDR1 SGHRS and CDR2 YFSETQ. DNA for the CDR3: TGCGCCAGCAGCTTGTTCGTTACAGATACGCAGTATTTT. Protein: CASSLFVTDTQYF.

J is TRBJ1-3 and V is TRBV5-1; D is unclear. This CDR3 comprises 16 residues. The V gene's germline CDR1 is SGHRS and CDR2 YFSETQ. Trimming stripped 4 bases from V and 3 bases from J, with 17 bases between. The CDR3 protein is CASSRTGRNIGNTIYF. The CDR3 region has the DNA TGCGCCAGCAGCCGGACTGGCAGGAACATTGGAAACACCATATATTTT.

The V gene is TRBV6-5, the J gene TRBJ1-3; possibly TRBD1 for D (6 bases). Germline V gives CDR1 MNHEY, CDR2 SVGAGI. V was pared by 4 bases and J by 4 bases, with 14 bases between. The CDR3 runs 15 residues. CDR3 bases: TGTGCCAGCAGTTCCCCCTCAGGGGTCGGAAACACCATATATTTT. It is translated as CASSSPSGVGNTIYF.

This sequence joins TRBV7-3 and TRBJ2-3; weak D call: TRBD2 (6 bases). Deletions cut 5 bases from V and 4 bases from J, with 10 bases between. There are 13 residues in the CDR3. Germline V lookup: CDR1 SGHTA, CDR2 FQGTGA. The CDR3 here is CASSPTRADTQYF. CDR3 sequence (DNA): TGTGCCAGCAGCCCGACTAGAGCAGATACGCAGTATTTT.

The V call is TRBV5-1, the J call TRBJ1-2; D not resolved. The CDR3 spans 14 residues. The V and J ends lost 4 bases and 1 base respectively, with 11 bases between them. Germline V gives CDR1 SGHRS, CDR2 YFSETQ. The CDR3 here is CASSTQSINYGYTF. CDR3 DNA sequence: TGCGCCAGCAGCACGCAATCTATTAACTATGGCTACACCTTC.